The source of this T cell receptor (beta chain) is a study of blood T cell repertoires in COVID-19. Study at large: The study drew acute and convalescent COVID-19 samples from the United States, Italy and Spain.

Assay: immunoSEQ multiplex PCR; the TCRdb copy retains only in-frame clones and omits some. The repertoire holds about 160,000 clones, with around 90% as singletons. This CDR3 has 15 amino acids. Unmatched junction bases numbered 4, after V lost 2 bases and J lost 5 bases. CDR1 ENHRY and CDR2 SYGVKD come from the germline V gene. The receptor comes from a woman aged 55-70 years who had recovered from COVID-19. What was sequenced was peripheral blood. The gene calls are TRBV10-3 and TRBJ2-1; TRBD2 matches at 9 bases. This chain's CDR3 is CAISERLAGDNEQFF. The CDR3 region has the DNA TGTGCCATCAGTGAGAGATTAGCGGGGGACAATGAGCAGTTCTTC.